The 4 T cell receptor beta chains below were found in one sample sequenced in a study of cytomegalovirus exposure and HLA in healthy donors. PCR used 60 Vbeta primers and 13 Jbeta primers. The assay was immunoSEQ multiplex PCR, and TCRdb's table has in-frame clones only and misses some. The sample holds about 95,000 clones; roughly two thirds are singletons and the top ten take approximately 16%. Sequenced: PBMCs. The receptors stem from a woman between 50 and 59 years old in good health and CMV-seropositive.

The chain uses TRBV7-8 and TRBJ1-1; D unclear. Between the trimmed V and J ends, which lost 1 base and 0 bases, there was a span of 12 bases. The CDR3 is made up of 16 amino acids. The germline CDR1 and CDR2 sequences are SGHVS and FQNEAQ. CDR3 residues: CASSLEPGRMNTEAFF. The CDR3 nucleotides read TGTGCCAGCAGCTTAGAACCGGGTCGGATGAACACTGAAGCTTTCTTT.

The chain has TRBV11-2 and TRBJ1-1, with 9 bases matching TRBD1. Germline-derived CDR1 and CDR2 are SGHAT and FQNNGV. V lost 4 bases to trimming and J lost 4 bases; unmatched junction nucleotides: 13. The CDR3 totals 17 residues. DNA of the CDR3: TGTGCCAGCAGCTCGCCTCTACAGGGGGCGCAGGGCACTGAAGCTTTCTTT. This codes for CASSSPLQGAQGTEAFF.

The chain carries TRBV5-1 and TRBJ2-7, with 13 nucleotides matching TRBD2. Germline V CDR1 and CDR2: SGHRS, YFSETQ. V lost 6 bases, J lost 2 bases, and 5 bases stayed unmatched. The length of the CDR3 is 15 residues. In DNA form, the CDR3 reads TGCGCCAGCAATCCGGGACTAGCGGGAACCTACGAGCAGTACTTC. Its translation: CASNPGLAGTYEQYF.

This chain joins TRBV7-3 and TRBJ2-1; 8 bases line up with TRBD1. The CDR3 spans 12 residues. J gave up 15 bases and V 5 bases, and 9 bases lay outside the gene matches. In germline, CDR1 is SGHTA, CDR2 FQGTGA. This chain's CDR3 is CASSLPGQGRFF. In nucleotides, the CDR3 is TGTGCCAGCAGCCTACCTGGACAGGGCCGGTTCTTC.